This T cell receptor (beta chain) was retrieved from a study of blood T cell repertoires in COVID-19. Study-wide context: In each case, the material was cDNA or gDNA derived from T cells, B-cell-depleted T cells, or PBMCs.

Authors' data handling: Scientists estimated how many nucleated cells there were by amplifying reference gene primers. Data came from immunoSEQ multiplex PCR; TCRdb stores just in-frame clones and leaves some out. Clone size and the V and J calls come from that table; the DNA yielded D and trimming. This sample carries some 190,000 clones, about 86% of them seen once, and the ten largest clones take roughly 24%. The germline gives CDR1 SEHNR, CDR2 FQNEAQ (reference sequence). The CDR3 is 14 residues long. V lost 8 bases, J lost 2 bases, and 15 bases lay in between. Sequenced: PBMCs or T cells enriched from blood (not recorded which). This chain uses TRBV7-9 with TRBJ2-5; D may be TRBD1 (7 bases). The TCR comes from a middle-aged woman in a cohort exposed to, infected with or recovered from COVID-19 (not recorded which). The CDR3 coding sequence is TGTGCCAGCCGCGGGGACAGAGATCAAGAGACCCAGTACTTC. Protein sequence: CASRGDRDQETQYF.